This passage covers 21 T cell receptor beta chains from one sample sequenced in a study of CD8 T cells in Susac syndrome. RNA was extracted with the RNeasy kit, and a quantity of about 0.45 to 1 ug was reverse transcribed using random hexamers. TCRdb used MiXCR to reprocess the immunoSEQ multiplex PCR reads, holding one entry per CDR3 protein. The sample has approximately 180,000 distinct CDR3 sequences; about 95% are singletons. Sequencing was done on a sample of CD4+ T cells from PBMCs. The receptors derive from a human donor with Susac syndrome.

This chain links TRBV20-1 with TRBJ1-1; 7 bases are shared with TRBD1. The CDR3 consists of 14 residues. CDR1 and CDR2 from the germline V gene are DFQATT and SNEGSKA (reference sequence). V lost 2 bases and J lost 1; bases outside the gene matches: 4. CDR3 in amino acids: CSARPRTGNTEAFF. In nucleotides, the CDR3 is TGCAGTGCTAGACCCCGGACAGGGAACACTGAAGCTTTCTTT.

The chain recombines TRBV30 with TRBJ1-2; possibly TRBD1 for D (6 bases). Germline assignment: CDR1 GTSNPN and CDR2 SVGIG (reference sequence). Trimming took off 4 bases at V and 6 bases at J, with 15 bases between the two ends. This CDR3 has 13 amino acids. The CDR3 protein is CAWTRQVGDGYTF. The CDR3 coding sequence is TGTGCCTGGACTAGACAGGTGGGGGATGGCTACACCTTC. The variable domain in full, completed from reference TRBV30 and TRBJ1-2, reads SQTIHQWPATLVQPVGSPLSLECTVEGTSNPNLYWYRQAAGRGLQLLFYSVGIGQISSEVPQNLSASRPQDRQFILSSKKLLLSDSGFYLCAWTRQVGDGYTFGSGTRLTVV.

The chain uses TRBV20-1 and TRBJ2-4; TRBD2 aligns across 9 bases. After removal of 6 bases from V and 13 bases from J, the junction contained 16 bases not matched to a gene. This CDR3 has 14 residues. Germline V gives CDR1 DFQATT, CDR2 SNEGSKA (reference sequence). CDR3 residues: CSAPSPASGILQYF. CDR3 coding DNA: TGCAGTGCCCCCTCCCCGGCTAGCGGGATACTCCAGTACTTC.

The genes are TRBV30 and TRBJ1-2; no reliable D call. CDR3 size: 13 residues. Trimming took 3 bases from V and 3 from J, leaving 11 bases between them. Per the germline V gene, CDR1 is GTSNPN and CDR2 is SVGIG (reference sequence). CDR3 in amino acids: CAWRTARDYGYTF. The CDR3 DNA is TGTGCCTGGAGAACAGCAAGAGACTATGGCTACACCTTC.

This clonotype was picked up one time. The chain combines TRBV14 with TRBJ2-5; D unresolved. The CDR3 extends over 14 amino acids. V shed 1 base and J shed 5 bases, with 11 bases lying between them. Germline values: CDR1 SGHDN, CDR2 FVKESK. The CDR3 DNA sequence: TGTGCCAGCAGCCAAGTTCGGCAAGAGGAGACCCAGTACTTC. This codes for CASSQVRQEETQYF. The variable domain in full, completed from reference TRBV14 and TRBJ2-5, reads EAGVTQFPSHSVIEKGQTVTLRCDPISGHDNLYWYRRVMGKEIKFLLHFVKESKQDESGMPNNRFLAERTGGTYSTLKVQPAELEDSGVYFCASSQVRQEETQYFGPGTRLLVL.

J is TRBJ1-2 and V is TRBV5-1; a weak D match, TRBD1 (5 bases). V was trimmed by 0 bases and J by 2 bases, leaving 20 bases between them. Germline V gives CDR1 SGHRS, CDR2 YFSETQ. CDR3 length: 18 amino acids. The CDR3 region is CASSLGQSPTAENYGYTF. CDR3 sequence (DNA): TGCGCCAGCAGCTTGGGACAGTCGCCGACCGCCGAAAACTATGGCTACACCTTC.

The J gene is TRBJ2-3, the V gene TRBV7-2; weak D call: TRBD2 (5 bases). The CDR3 is 14 residues long. The ends were cut back, 5 bases at V and 0 bases at J, with 9 bases in the middle. Germline CDR1 is SGHTA and CDR2 is FQGNSA. CDR3 loop: CASSPGVSTDTQYF. CDR3 nucleotides: TGTGCCAGCAGCCCCGGGGTTAGCACAGATACGCAGTATTTT. Filled out from reference TRBV7-2 and TRBJ2-3, the complete variable domain reads GAGVSQSPSNKVTEKGKDVELRCDPISGHTALYWYRQSLGQGLEFLIYFQGNSAPDKSGLPSDRFSAERTGGSVSTLTIQRTQQEDSAVYLCASSPGVSTDTQYFGPGTRLTVL.

This chain joins TRBV2 and TRBJ2-1; 8 nucleotides match TRBD2. V shed 4 bases, J shed 3 bases, and the junction held 8 bases outside the gene matches. The CDR3 is 16 amino acids. The germline V gene has CDR1 SNHLY and CDR2 FYNNEI. CDR3: CASSVMAGGLYNEQFF. The DNA of the CDR3 is TGTGCCAGCAGTGTCATGGCGGGGGGCCTCTACAATGAGCAGTTCTTC.

This clonotype was observed a handful of times. The chain carries TRBV4-1 and TRBJ2-6, with D possibly being TRBD1 or TRBD2 (5 bases each). V was trimmed by 1 base and J by 4 bases, leaving 11 bases between them. The CDR3 spans 16 residues. Germline V gene lookup returns CDR1 MGHRA and CDR2 YSYEKL. The CDR3 sequence: CASSQAGRWGANVLTF. DNA for the CDR3: TGCGCCAGCAGCCAAGCGGGGCGGTGGGGGGCCAACGTCCTGACTTTC.

The V and J genes are TRBV7-2 and TRBJ1-1; D is uncertain. CDR3 length equals 13 residues. V shed 1 base and J shed 7 bases, with 10 bases lying between them. Germline V lookup: CDR1 SGHTA, CDR2 FQGNSA. CDR3 in DNA: TGTGCCAGCAGCTTAGACGGGGTCAGTGAAGCTTTCTTT. It translates to CASSLDGVSEAFF.

This rearrangement joins TRBV12-3 or TRBV12-4 to TRBJ1-4; possibly TRBD1 for D (5 bases). Between the trimmed V and J ends, which lost 1 base and 12 bases, there was a span of 12 bases. The CDR3 contains 13 residues. In nucleotides, the CDR3 is TGTGCCAGCAGTTTAGATCCGACGGGGCAACTGTTTTTT. Translation gives CASSLDPTGQLFF.

V and J are TRBV7-9 and TRBJ1-2, with D uncertain. V was pared by 6 bases and J by 8 bases, with 28 bases between. The CDR3 sequence is 17 residues long. Germline CDR1 is SEHNR and CDR2 is FQNEAQ (reference sequence). CDR3 nucleotide sequence: TGTGCCAGCAGTCCGCGAGGAGGGCGGTTAGTCAGTCGGGGCTACACCTTC. It codes for CASSPRGGRLVSRGYTF.

The gene calls are TRBV9 and TRBJ2-1; D is ambiguous. Germline lookup yields CDR1 SGDLS and CDR2 YYNGEE. V was cut by 0 bases and J by 0 bases, with 13 bases left in between. The CDR3 is 17 amino acids. CDR3 nucleotides: TGTGCCAGCAGCGTAGATCCTGTCCTTAGCTCCTACAATGAGCAGTTCTTC. Translation gives CASSVDPVLSSYNEQFF.

The chain couples TRBV15 to TRBJ2-7, with D perhaps matching TRBD1 or TRBD2 (5 bases each). The CDR3 sequence is 15 residues long. The V gene's germline CDR1 is LNHNV and CDR2 YYDKDF (reference sequence). V lost 2 bases and J 4 bases, leaving 15 bases between the germline ends. The CDR3 loop is CATSRSGARDYEQYF. The CDR3 DNA sequence: TGTGCCACCAGCAGATCCGGGGCCCGCGATTACGAGCAGTACTTC. The whole variable domain, filled in from reference TRBV15 and TRBJ2-7, reads DAMVIQNPRYQVTQFGKPVTLSCSQTLNHNVMYWYQQKSSQAPKLLFHYYDKDFNNEADTPDNFQSRRPNTSFCFLDIRSPGLGDTAMYLCATSRSGARDYEQYFGPGTRLTVT.

The CDR3: CASRRDWNSPLHF. The CDR3 nucleotides read TGTGCCAGCCGCAGGGATTGGAATTCACCCCTCCACTTT. The chain joins TRBV6-5 to TRBJ1-6; TRBD1 might be the D (5 bases). V was shortened by 8 bases and J by 7 bases, with 12 bases between the two germline ends. The CDR3 spans 13 residues. Per germline, CDR1 MNHEY and CDR2 SVGAGI.

The rearrangement links TRBV27 to TRBJ2-7; 10 bases match TRBD1. Trimming cost V 6 bases and J 1 base; bases outside gene matches: 9. The germline V gene encodes CDR1 MNHEY and CDR2 SMNVEV (reference sequence). The CDR3 sequence is 16 residues long. CDR3 amino acids: CASSRLGTGASYEQYF. CDR3 nucleotides: TGTGCCAGCAGCCGACTTGGGACAGGGGCTTCCTACGAGCAGTACTTC.

The CDR3 sequence is CASSPGVAGTDTQYF. CDR3 sequence (DNA): TGTGCCAGCAGCCCCGGAGTGGCGGGCACAGATACGCAGTATTTT. The chain has TRBV4-2 and TRBJ2-3, with D unclear. The CDR3 contains 15 residues. Germline CDR1 reads LGHNA; CDR2 reads YNFKEQ. The ends were cut back, 4 bases at V and 1 base at J, with 12 bases in the middle.

The J gene is TRBJ1-1, the V gene TRBV3-1, with D perhaps TRBD1 (6 bases). Germline V CDR1 and CDR2: LGHDT, YNNKEL (reference sequence). The CDR3 is 14 residues long. V was cut by 4 bases and J by 5 bases, with 14 bases left in between. CDR3 in DNA: TGTGCCAGCAGCCGAGAGACAGGAAGAACTGAAGCTTTCTTT. Translation gives CASSRETGRTEAFF.

This rearrangement joins TRBV12-3 or TRBV12-4 to TRBJ1-1, with 9 positions matching TRBD1. The CDR3 consists of 14 residues. The V gene end was trimmed by 4 bases and the J gene end by 11 bases; junction bases not matched to a gene: 11. The CDR3 reads CASSSRGTGSRAFF. CDR3 in DNA: TGTGCCAGCAGTTCACGCGGGACAGGGTCGCGCGCTTTCTTT.

This sequence joins TRBV7-9 and TRBJ1-1, with a possible D match to TRBD1 (5 bases). V gave up 2 bases and J gave up 4 bases, with 11 bases separating them. Germline lookup yields CDR1 SEHNR and CDR2 FQNEAQ (reference sequence). The CDR3 runs 14 residues. The CDR3 spells CASSLQGRSTEAFF. DNA of the CDR3: TGTGCCAGCAGCTTACAGGGACGGTCCACTGAAGCTTTCTTT.

The rearrangement uses TRBV6-2 or TRBV6-3 and TRBJ2-1; D ambiguous. The V gene's germline CDR1 is MNHEY and CDR2 SVGEGT. Trimming removed 0 bases from V and 9 bases from J, with 9 bases in between. There are 13 residues in the CDR3. The CDR3 sequence: CASSYSMAGEQFF. CDR3 DNA sequence: TGTGCCAGCAGTTACTCGATGGCCGGTGAGCAGTTCTTC.